The rows below give T cell receptor beta chains drawn from one sample of a study of T cells in tuberculosis. Assay used: immunoSEQ multiplex PCR; TCRdb lists only in-frame clones, some missing. This table has some 30,000 clones, about 82% appearing once. Sequenced here: PBMCs, sampled at tuberculosis diagnosis. These TCRs come from an adult with tuberculosis. Each CDR3 is given with its conserved first and last residue. Fields, in order: clone size, V gene, D gene, J gene, CDR3 length, CDR3 DNA, CDR3 protein. The D gene is left open where the match is weak. Not every row has a clone size; where given, it reads once, few, many or a size class.

>NA|TRBV27|NA|TRBJ2-4|16
TGTGCCAGCAGTCCCACAGGTACCCTAGCCAAAAACATTCAGTACTTC
CASSPTGTLAKNIQYF
>NA|TRBV28|NA|TRBJ2-1|13
TGTGCCAGCAGTTTAGCTAGTTTCTATGAGCAGTTCTTC
CASSLASFYEQFF
>NA|TRBV27|NA|TRBJ1-5|13
TGTGCCAGCAGTCTGAGGGAGGCTCAGCCCCAGCATTTT
CASSLREAQPQHF
>NA|TRBV6-5|NA|TRBJ1-1|14
TGTGCCAGCAGGGCGACAAACCGGAACACTGAAGCTTTCTTT
CASRATNRNTEAFF
>NA|TRBV6-1|NA|TRBJ1-2|14
TGTGCCAGCAGTACGGGATTTTCTTACTATGGCTACACCTTC
CASSTGFSYYGYTF
>NA|TRBV28|TRBD2|TRBJ2-7|15
TGTGCCAGCAGTGGTACTAGCGGGAATTCCTACGAGCAGTACTTC
CASSGTSGNSYEQYF
>few|TRBV6-4|TRBD2|TRBJ2-1|14
TGTGCCAGCAGTGAACTAGCGGGGGGCAATGAGCAGTTCTTC
CASSELAGGNEQFF
>NA|TRBV19|TRBD1|TRBJ1-6|14
TGTGCCAGTAGTTACGACAGGGAATCCTCACCCCTCCACTTT
CASSYDRESSPLHF
>NA|TRBV27|NA|TRBJ2-1|15
TGTGCCAGCAGTTTACCCGAAGGGGCTAACAATGAGCAGTTCTTC
CASSLPEGANNEQFF
>few|TRBV19|NA|TRBJ2-7|15
TGTGCCAGTAGTCCACAGGGGTACGGGGGCTACGAGCAGTACTTC
CASSPQGYGGYEQYF
>NA|TRBV29-1|NA|TRBJ1-1|11
TGCAGCGTTGAAGAGTCACGGGGTAGGGTCTTT
CSVEESRGRVF
>NA|TRBV7-8|TRBD2|TRBJ2-2|16
TGTGCCAGCAGCAAAGATGGCGGGGGGCCCACCGGGGAGCTGTTTTTT
CASSKDGGGPTGELFF
>NA|TRBV5-1|TRBD1|TRBJ1-6|16
TGCGCCAGCAGCTTACAACAGGGGGCTAGGAATTCACCCCTCCACTTT
CASSLQQGARNSPLHF
>NA|TRBV7-9|NA|TRBJ2-2|15
TGTGCCAGCAGCTTCCCGGAGGACTACACCGGGGAGCTGTTTTTT
CASSFPEDYTGELFF
>NA|TRBV10-2|NA|TRBJ2-3|13
TGCGCCAGCAGTTTCCAGTACACAGATACGCAGTATTTT
CASSFQYTDTQYF
>NA|TRBV7-7|NA|TRBJ2-3|15
TGTGCCAGCAGCTTAGACCCCGGGGGCACAGATACGCAGTATTTT
CASSLDPGGTDTQYF
>once|TRBV2|NA|TRBJ2-4|13
TGTGCCAGCAGCGATAGCCGGGGGAACATTCAGTACTTC
CASSDSRGNIQYF
>NA|TRBV7-8|TRBD1|TRBJ1-5|16
TGTGCCAGCAGCTTATTCCGGGACAGGGGCAATCAGCCCCAGCATTTT
CASSLFRDRGNQPQHF
>NA|TRBV28|NA|TRBJ2-1|15
TGTGCCAGCAGTCCAGGAGGCTTGACCTACAATGAGCAGTTCTTC
CASSPGGLTYNEQFF
>NA|TRBV6-9|TRBD1|TRBJ1-4|15
TGTGCCAGTTTGCACCTGACAGGGTCGAATGAAAAACTGTTTTTT
CASLHLTGSNEKLFF
>NA|TRBV9|NA|TRBJ2-2|16
TGTGCCAGCAGCGTAGAATGGCGGCGGCACACCGGGGAGCTGTTTTTT
CASSVEWRRHTGELFF
>NA|TRBV28|TRBD2|TRBJ2-1|18
TGTGCCAGCAGCCTCCGGACTAGCGGGGTGGGCTCCTACAATGAGCAGTTCTTC
CASSLRTSGVGSYNEQFF
>NA|TRBV2|TRBD2|TRBJ2-1|12
TGTGCCAGCCGATTAGCGGGAGATGAGCAGTTCTTC
CASRLAGDEQFF
>NA|TRBV6-5|NA|TRBJ2-7|14
TGTGCCAGCAGTTCCACAGGGGGAGGGTACGAGCAGTACTTC
CASSSTGGGYEQYF
>NA|TRBV30|NA|TRBJ1-2|12
TGTGCCTGGAGTCCCGGCCAGGCCTACTACACCTTC
CAWSPGQAYYTF
>NA|TRBV28|NA|TRBJ1-1|12
TGTGCCAGCAGTTACAGGAACACTGAAGCTTTCTTT
CASSYRNTEAFF
>NA|TRBV18|NA|TRBJ1-1|14
TGTGCCAGCTCACCAACGAACATGAACACTGAAGCTTTCTTT
CASSPTNMNTEAFF
>NA|TRBV7-9|TRBD1|TRBJ1-2|14
TGTGCCGAAGGGACAGGGATGTTAGACTATGGCTACACCTTC
CAEGTGMLDYGYTF
>NA|TRBV9|NA|TRBJ1-2|13
TGTGCCAGCAGCGTAGTGGCATCCTATGGCTACACCTTC
CASSVVASYGYTF
>NA|TRBV5-4|NA|TRBJ2-5|15
TGTGCCAGCAGCCCTTGGACTACCCTCCAAGAGACCCAGTACTTC
CASSPWTTLQETQYF
>NA|TRBV18|NA|TRBJ2-5|13
TGTGCCAGCTCAGGGGGCCTCAGGGAGACCCAGTACTTC
CASSGGLRETQYF
>NA|TRBV7-2|NA|TRBJ2-1|18
TGTGCCAGCAGCTTGGTGAGTGGATCGGTAGCGCGAGGGAATGAGCAGTTCTTC
CASSLVSGSVARGNEQFF
>NA|TRBV28|TRBD1|TRBJ1-1|16
TGTGCCAGCAGTATACCGGGACAGGGGCTGAACACTGAAGCTTTCTTT
CASSIPGQGLNTEAFF
>NA|TRBV5-6|NA|TRBJ1-2|13
TGTGCCAGCAGCTTGTCAGGGCACTATGGCTACACCTTC
CASSLSGHYGYTF
>few|TRBV27|NA|TRBJ1-2|13
TGTGCCAGCAGTTTAACAGGGCTTCGTGGCTACACCTTC
CASSLTGLRGYTF
>NA|TRBV5-1|NA|TRBJ2-7|13
TGCGCCAGCAGTACGGGACATTCATACGAGCAGTACTTC
CASSTGHSYEQYF
>NA|TRBV6-1|TRBD1|TRBJ1-5|15
TGTGCCAGCAGTGACTACAGGGGCGAACATCAGCCCCAGCATTTT
CASSDYRGEHQPQHF
>NA|TRBV10-2|TRBD1|TRBJ1-2|15
TGCGCCAGCAACCCGACAGGGACTCCCCCTAATGGCTACACCTTC
CASNPTGTPPNGYTF
>NA|TRBV28|NA|TRBJ2-1|16
TGTGCCAGCAGTTCCAGTAGCGCGAGCTCCTACAATGAGCAGTTCTTC
CASSSSSASSYNEQFF
>few|TRBV7-2|TRBD2|TRBJ2-5|16
TGTGCCAGCAGCTCATGGACTAGCGGGGCGAGGGAGACCCAGTACTTC
CASSSWTSGARETQYF
>NA|TRBV30|NA|TRBJ2-2|19
TGTGCCTGGACGTTGATAGGACAGACCGCTTTTTCGAACACCGGGGAGCTGTTTTTT
CAWTLIGQTAFSNTGELFF
>NA|TRBV25-1|NA|TRBJ1-3|13
TGTGCCAGCAGTGAACAGGTAGTCAGCACCATATATTTT
CASSEQVVSTIYF
>NA|TRBV2|TRBD2|TRBJ2-3|19
TGTGCCAGCAGTGAAGCGCTTCCTGGAGCGGGGGGGGGCACAGATACGCAGTATTTT
CASSEALPGAGGGTDTQYF
>once|TRBV4-1|TRBD2|TRBJ2-1|15
TGCGCCAGCAGCCACCTCGGACTAGTCTACAATGAGCAGTTCTTC
CASSHLGLVYNEQFF
>NA|TRBV11-3|NA|TRBJ2-7|16
TGTGCCAGCAGCCCACCTGGGCGGGGTAGGCGCTACGAGCAGTACTTC
CASSPPGRGRRYEQYF
>NA|TRBV9|TRBD1|TRBJ2-7|16
TGTGCCAGCAGCGGGGGAACCGGGACAGGGGAATACGAGCAGTACTTC
CASSGGTGTGEYEQYF
>NA|TRBV30|TRBD1|TRBJ2-3|11
TGTGCCTGGTTTTTACAGGGGACGCAGTATTTT
CAWFLQGTQYF
>NA|TRBV9|TRBD2|TRBJ2-3|16
TGTGCCAGCAGCGTGTTAGCGGGGGGTAGCACAGATACGCAGTATTTT
CASSVLAGGSTDTQYF
>NA|TRBV5-6|NA|TRBJ2-3|13
TGTGCCAGCAGCCCAGGGGGACTTTATACGCAGTATTTT
CASSPGGLYTQYF
>once|TRBV19|TRBD1|TRBJ1-1|14
TGTGCCAGTAGTATCGGACAGGTCCCCACTGAAGCTTTCTTT
CASSIGQVPTEAFF
>NA|TRBV5-1|TRBD1|TRBJ2-2|15
TGCGCCAGCAGCCACGGACAGGTGAACACCGGGGAGCTGTTTTTT
CASSHGQVNTGELFF
>NA|TRBV28|TRBD2|TRBJ2-1|19
TGTGCCAGCAGCCTAGATAGGACTCGGGGGGGCTTGGCGTACAATGAGCAGTTCTTC
CASSLDRTRGGLAYNEQFF
>once|TRBV23-1|NA|TRBJ2-7|16
TGCGCCAGCAGTCAATCAGGAGGGAGGGGGTCCTACGAGCAGTACTTC
CASSQSGGRGSYEQYF
>NA|TRBV27|NA|TRBJ2-5|17
TGTGCCAGCAGTTTCCTCGAAGACTCCGGAGAGCAAGAGACCCAGTACTTC
CASSFLEDSGEQETQYF
>NA|TRBV5-4|TRBD2|TRBJ2-5|16
TGTGCCAGCAGCTTGTTCTCTAGCGGTTACCAAGAGACCCAGTACTTC
CASSLFSSGYQETQYF
>NA|TRBV5-3|TRBD1|TRBJ1-1|16
TGTGCCAGAAGCTGCCCGGCAGGGGGCGATCCCACTGAAGCTTTCTTT
CARSCPAGGDPTEAFF
>NA|TRBV27|NA|TRBJ2-5|14
TGTGCCAGCAGTTTAAATCAGGGGAAAAAGACCCAGTACTTC
CASSLNQGKKTQYF